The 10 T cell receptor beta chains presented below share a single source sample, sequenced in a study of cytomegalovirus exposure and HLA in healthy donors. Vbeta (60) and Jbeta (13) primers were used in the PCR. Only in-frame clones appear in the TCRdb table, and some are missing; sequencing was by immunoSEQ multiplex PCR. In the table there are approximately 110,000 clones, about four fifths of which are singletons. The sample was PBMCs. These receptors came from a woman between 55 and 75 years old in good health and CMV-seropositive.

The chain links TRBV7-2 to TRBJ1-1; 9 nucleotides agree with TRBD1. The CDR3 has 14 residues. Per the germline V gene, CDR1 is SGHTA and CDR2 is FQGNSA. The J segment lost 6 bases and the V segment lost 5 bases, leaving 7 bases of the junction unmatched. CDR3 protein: CASSPGQGRAEAFF. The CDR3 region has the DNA TGTGCCAGCAGCCCTGGACAGGGGAGGGCTGAAGCTTTCTTT.

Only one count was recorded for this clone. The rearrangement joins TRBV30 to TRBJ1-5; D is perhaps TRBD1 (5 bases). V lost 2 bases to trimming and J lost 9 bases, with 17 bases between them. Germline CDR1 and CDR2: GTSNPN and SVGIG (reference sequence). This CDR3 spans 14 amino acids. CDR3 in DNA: TGTGCCTGGAGTCAAGACCAGGGAAGTCGGCCCCAGCATTTT. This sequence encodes CAWSQDQGSRPQHF. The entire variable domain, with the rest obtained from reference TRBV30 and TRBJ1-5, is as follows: SQTIHQWPATLVQPVGSPLSLECTVEGTSNPNLYWYRQAAGRGLQLLFYSVGIGQISSEVPQNLSASRPQDRQFILSSKKLLLSDSGFYLCAWSQDQGSRPQHFGDGTRLSIL.

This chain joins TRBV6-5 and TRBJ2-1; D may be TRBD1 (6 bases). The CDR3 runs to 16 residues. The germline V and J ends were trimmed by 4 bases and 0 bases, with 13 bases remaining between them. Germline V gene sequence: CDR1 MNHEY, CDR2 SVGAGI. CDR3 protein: CASSFRGPSSYNEQFF. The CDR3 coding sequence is TGTGCCAGCAGTTTCAGGGGCCCTAGCTCCTACAATGAGCAGTTCTTC.

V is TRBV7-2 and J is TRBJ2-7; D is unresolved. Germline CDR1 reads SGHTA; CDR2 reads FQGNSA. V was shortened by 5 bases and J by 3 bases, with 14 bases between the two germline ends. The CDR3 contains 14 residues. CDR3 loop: CASSRSRLFYEQYF. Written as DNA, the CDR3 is TGTGCCAGCAGCCGATCCAGACTCTTCTACGAGCAGTACTTC.

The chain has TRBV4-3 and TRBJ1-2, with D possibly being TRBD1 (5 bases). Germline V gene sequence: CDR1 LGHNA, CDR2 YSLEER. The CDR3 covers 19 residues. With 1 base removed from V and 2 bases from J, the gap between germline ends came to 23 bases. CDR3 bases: TGCGCCAGCAGCCAAGCTATTATACTCATACTGACAGAGAACTATGGCTACACCTTC. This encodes CASSQAIILILTENYGYTF.

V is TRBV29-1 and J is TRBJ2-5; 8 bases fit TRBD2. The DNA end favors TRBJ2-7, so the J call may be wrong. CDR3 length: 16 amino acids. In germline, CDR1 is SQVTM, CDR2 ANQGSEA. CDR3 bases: TGCAGCGTTTTGGGGTTGGACCGGGAGGGCTCCTACGAGCAGTACTTC. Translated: CSVLGLDREGSYEQYF.

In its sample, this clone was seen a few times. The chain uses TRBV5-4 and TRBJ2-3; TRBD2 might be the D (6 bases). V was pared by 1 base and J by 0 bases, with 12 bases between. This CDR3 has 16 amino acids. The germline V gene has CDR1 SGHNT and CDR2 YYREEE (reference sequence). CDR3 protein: CASSLLTSGSTDTQYF. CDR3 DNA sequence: TGTGCCAGCAGCTTGTTAACAAGCGGGAGCACAGATACGCAGTATTTT.

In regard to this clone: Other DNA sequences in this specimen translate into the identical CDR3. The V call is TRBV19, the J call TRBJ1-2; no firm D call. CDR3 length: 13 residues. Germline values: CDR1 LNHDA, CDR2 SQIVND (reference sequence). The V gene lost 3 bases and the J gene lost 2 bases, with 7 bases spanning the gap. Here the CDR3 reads CASSIGRNYGYTF. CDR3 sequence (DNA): TGTGCCAGTAGTATCGGGAGAAACTATGGCTACACCTTC.

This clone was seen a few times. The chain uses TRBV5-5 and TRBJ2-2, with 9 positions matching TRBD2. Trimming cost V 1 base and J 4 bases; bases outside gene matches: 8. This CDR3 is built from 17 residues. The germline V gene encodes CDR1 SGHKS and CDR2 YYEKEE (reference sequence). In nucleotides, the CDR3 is TGTGCCAGCAGCTTGTTGGGCGGGGGGGCTGGCACCGGGGAGCTGTTTTTT. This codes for CASSLLGGGAGTGELFF. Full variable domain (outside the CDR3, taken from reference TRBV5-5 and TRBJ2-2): DAGVTQSPTHLIKTRGQQVTLRCSPISGHKSVSWYQQVLGQGPQFIFQYYEKEERGRGNFPDRFSARQFPNYSSELNVNALLLGDSALYLCASSLLGGGAGTGELFFGEGSRLTVL.

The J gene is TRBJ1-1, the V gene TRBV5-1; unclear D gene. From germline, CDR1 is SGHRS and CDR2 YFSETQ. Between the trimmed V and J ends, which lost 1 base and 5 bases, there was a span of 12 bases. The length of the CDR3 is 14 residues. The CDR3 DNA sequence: TGCGCCAGCAGCTTGAATGAGGGAGGAACTGAAGCTTTCTTT. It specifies CASSLNEGGTEAFF.